This passage covers 11 T cell receptor beta chains from one sample sequenced in a study of blood T cells in healthy people across ages. A J-beta primer mix and a sample-barcoded 5' primer were used in a second PCR of about 7 to 12 cycles. TCRdb independently ran MiXCR on the 5' RACE reads; one entry per CDR3 protein. The repertoire holds 600,000 or so distinct CDR3 sequences, with approximately 30% as singletons. The sequenced material came from blood. The receptors here all came from a woman of 80 years or more in good health.

This clonotype has ten or more counts. V usage is TRBV7-3 and J usage is TRBJ2-2, with D perhaps TRBD1 (6 bases). The CDR3 length is 15 residues. The germline CDR1 and CDR2 sequences are SGHTA and FQGTGA. V lost 7 bases, J lost 1 base, and 13 bases lay in between. The CDR3 reads CASTPWTENTGELFF. Here the CDR3 DNA reads TGTGCCAGCACCCCGTGGACAGAGAACACCGGGGAGCTGTTTTTT.

V gene TRBV12-3 or TRBV12-4 combines with J gene TRBJ1-3; no reliable D call. V was trimmed by 6 bases and J by 0 bases, leaving 12 bases between them. There are 15 residues in the CDR3. This CDR3 reads CASRSSSGSGNTIYF. CDR3 coding DNA: TGTGCCAGCAGATCCTCCTCAGGCTCTGGAAACACCATATATTTT.

This chain connects TRBV11-2 to TRBJ2-5, with a possible D match to TRBD2 (5 bases). The ends were cut back, 2 bases at V and 1 base at J, with 11 bases in the middle. The CDR3 loop spans 15 amino acids. Germline CDR1 reads SGHAT; CDR2 reads FQNNGV. The CDR3 DNA reads as TGTGCCAGCAGCTTAAGCGGCAGATTCCAAGAGACCCAGTACTTC. It yields the protein CASSLSGRFQETQYF.

This clonotype was observed a few times. No conserved phenylalanine or tryptophan ends this CDR3, so it is likely a read error. The chain combines TRBV5-1 with TRBJ2-5, with no clear D. From germline, CDR1 is SGHRS and CDR2 YFSETQ. There are 11 residues in the CDR3. V was cut by 3 bases and J by 1 base, with 1 base left in between. The CDR3 loop reads CASSSQETQYI. The CDR3 region has the DNA TGCGCCAGCAGCTCCCAAGAGACCCAGTACATC.

This clonotype occurred many times. The chain combines TRBV6-2 or TRBV6-3 with TRBJ1-5, with D possibly TRBD1 on 6 matching bases. V shed 8 bases and J shed 3 bases, with 11 bases lying between them. This CDR3 has 13 residues. Germline lookup yields CDR1 MNHEY and CDR2 SVGEGT. The CDR3 nucleotides read TGTGCCAGCCACGACAGGATCAATCAGCCCCAGCATTTT. Translated: CASHDRINQPQHF.

This clonotype was recorded a few times. The J gene is TRBJ2-7, the V gene TRBV21-1; TRBD1 is the table's D call, not checked against the DNA. TRBV21-1 counts as a pseudogene. The CDR3 loop spans 16 amino acids. CDR3 sequence (DNA): TGTGCCAGGGACTCAACCGGGACAGGGACTAACTACGAGCAGTACTTC. It is translated as CARDSTGTGTNYEQYF.

This clonotype has at least ten counts. The gene calls are TRBV24-1 and TRBJ2-5; a possible D gene is TRBD2 (5 bases). Germline V gene sequence: CDR1 KGHDR, CDR2 SFDVKD. V was cut by 4 bases and J by 4 bases, with 15 bases left in between. The CDR3 runs 15 residues. The CDR3 sequence: CATSEGGSGRETQYF. For the CDR3, the DNA is TGTGCCACCAGTGAGGGTGGGTCTGGGAGAGAGACCCAGTACTTC.

The chain's CDR3 is CASSLPGGESSYNEQFF. CDR3 DNA: TGTGCCAGCAGCTTGCCGGGGGGGGAGAGCTCCTACAATGAGCAGTTCTTC. The chain carries TRBV5-4 and TRBJ2-1; 8 bases match TRBD2. Germline CDR1 and CDR2: SGHNT and YYREEE (reference sequence). CDR3 length equals 17 residues. V shed 1 base, J shed 0 bases, and the junction held 6 bases outside the gene matches.

This clonotype was recorded many times. The chain joins TRBV5-1 to TRBJ2-2; D may be TRBD1 (6 bases). V gave up 6 bases and J gave up 6 bases, with 21 bases separating them. The CDR3 is 16 amino acids. Per the germline V gene, CDR1 is SGHRS and CDR2 is YFSETQ. CDR3 sequence (DNA): TGCGCCAGCAACCCGGACAGTAGCATATTCCCCGGGGAGCTGTTTTTT. Encoded protein: CASNPDSSIFPGELFF. Combining the CDR3 with reference TRBV5-1 and TRBJ2-2 gives the whole variable domain KAGVTQTPRYLIKTRGQQVTLSCSPISGHRSVSWYQQTPGQGLQFLFEYFSETQRNKGNFPGRFSGRQFSNSRSEMNVSTLELGDSALYLCASNPDSSIFPGELFFGEGSRLTVL.

V and J are TRBV12-3 or TRBV12-4 and TRBJ2-7; D is uncertain. The V and J ends lost 3 bases and 6 bases respectively, with 12 bases between them. This CDR3 spans 13 amino acids. The DNA for the CDR3 is TGTGCCAGCAGTTTGGCATCTTCCAGCGAGCAGTACTTC. This encodes CASSLASSSEQYF.

This clonotype was counted a few times. The gene calls are TRBV5-1 and TRBJ1-1; 9 positions match TRBD1. Per germline, CDR1 SGHRS and CDR2 YFSETQ. The CDR3 is 17 residues long. The V and J ends lost 5 bases and 2 bases, in that order; junction bases with no gene match: 13. The DNA for the CDR3 is TGCGCCAGCAGGGCATTACAGGGGGCAGGAAGAAACACTGAAGCTTTCTTT. This encodes CASRALQGAGRNTEAFF.